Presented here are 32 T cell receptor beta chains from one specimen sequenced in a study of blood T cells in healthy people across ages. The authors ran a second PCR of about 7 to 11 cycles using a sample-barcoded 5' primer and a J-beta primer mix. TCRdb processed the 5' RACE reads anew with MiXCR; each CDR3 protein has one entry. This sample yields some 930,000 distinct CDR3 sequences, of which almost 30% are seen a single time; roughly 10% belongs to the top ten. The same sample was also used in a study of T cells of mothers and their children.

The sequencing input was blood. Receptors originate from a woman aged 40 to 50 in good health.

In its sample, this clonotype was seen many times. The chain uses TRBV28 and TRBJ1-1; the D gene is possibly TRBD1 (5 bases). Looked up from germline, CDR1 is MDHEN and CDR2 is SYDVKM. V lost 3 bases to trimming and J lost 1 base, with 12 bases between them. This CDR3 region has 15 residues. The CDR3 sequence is CASSLAGLKNTEAFF. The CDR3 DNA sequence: TGTGCCAGCAGTTTGGCGGGACTGAAGAACACTGAAGCTTTCTTT.

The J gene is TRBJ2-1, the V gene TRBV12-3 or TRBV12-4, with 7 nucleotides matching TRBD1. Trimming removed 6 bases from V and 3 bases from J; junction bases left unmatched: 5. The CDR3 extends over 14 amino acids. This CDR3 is CASRGDSLYNEQFF. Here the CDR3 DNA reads TGTGCCAGCAGAGGGGACAGCCTCTACAATGAGCAGTTCTTC.

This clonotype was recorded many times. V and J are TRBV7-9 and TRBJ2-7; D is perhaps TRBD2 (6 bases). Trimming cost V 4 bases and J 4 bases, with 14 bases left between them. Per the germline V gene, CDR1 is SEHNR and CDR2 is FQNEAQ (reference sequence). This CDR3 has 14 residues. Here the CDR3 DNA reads TGTGCCAGCAGCTCGTCCGGGACTTCGTACGAGCAGTACTTC. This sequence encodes CASSSSGTSYEQYF.

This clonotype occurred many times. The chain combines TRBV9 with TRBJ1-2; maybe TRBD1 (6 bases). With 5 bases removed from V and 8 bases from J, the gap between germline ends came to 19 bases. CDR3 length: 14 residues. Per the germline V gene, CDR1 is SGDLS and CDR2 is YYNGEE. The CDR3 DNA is TGTGCCAGCAGGGCCCTAGCCCAGGGGTCCGGCTACACCTTC. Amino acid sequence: CASRALAQGSGYTF.

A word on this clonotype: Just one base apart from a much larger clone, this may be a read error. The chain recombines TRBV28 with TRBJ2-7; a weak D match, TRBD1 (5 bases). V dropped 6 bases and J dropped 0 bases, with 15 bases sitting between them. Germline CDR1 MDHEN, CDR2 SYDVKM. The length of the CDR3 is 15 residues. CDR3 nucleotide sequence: TGTGCCAGCAGATGCCCTCAGGGCTACTCCTACGAGCAGTACTTC. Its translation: CASRCPQGYSYEQYF. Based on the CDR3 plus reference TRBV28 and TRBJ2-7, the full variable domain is DVKVTQSSRYLVKRTGEKVFLECVQDMDHENMFWYRQDPGLGLRLIYFSYDVKMKEKGDIPEGYSVSREKKERFSLILESASTNQTSMYLCASRCPQGYSYEQYFGPGTRLTVT.

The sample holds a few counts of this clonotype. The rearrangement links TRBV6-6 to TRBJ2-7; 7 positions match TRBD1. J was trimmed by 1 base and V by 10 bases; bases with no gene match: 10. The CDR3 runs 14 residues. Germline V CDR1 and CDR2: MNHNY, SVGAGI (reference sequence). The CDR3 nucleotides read TGTGCCACTCACCGGGACAGTCTATCCTACGAGCAGTACTTC. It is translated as CATHRDSLSYEQYF.

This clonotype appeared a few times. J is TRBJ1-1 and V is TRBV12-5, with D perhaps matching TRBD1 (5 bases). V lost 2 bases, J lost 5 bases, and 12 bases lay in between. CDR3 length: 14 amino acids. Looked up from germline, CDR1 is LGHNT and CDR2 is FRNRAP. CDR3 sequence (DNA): TGTGCTAGTGGTTTGCAGGGAAGGGGAACTGAAGCTTTCTTT. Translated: CASGLQGRGTEAFF.

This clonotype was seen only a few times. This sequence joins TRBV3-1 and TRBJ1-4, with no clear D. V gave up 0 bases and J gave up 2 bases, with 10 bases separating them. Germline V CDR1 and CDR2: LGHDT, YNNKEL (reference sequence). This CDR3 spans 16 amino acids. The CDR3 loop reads CASSQDQLRTNEKLFF. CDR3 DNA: TGTGCCAGCAGCCAAGATCAATTGAGGACTAATGAAAAACTGTTTTTT.

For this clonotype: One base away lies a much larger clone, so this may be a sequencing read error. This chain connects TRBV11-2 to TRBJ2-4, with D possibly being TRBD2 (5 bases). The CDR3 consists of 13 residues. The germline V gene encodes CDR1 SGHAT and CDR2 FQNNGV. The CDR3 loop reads CASSLGLKIIQYF. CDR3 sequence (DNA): TGTGCCAGCAGCTTAGGACTAAAAATCATTCAGTACTTC. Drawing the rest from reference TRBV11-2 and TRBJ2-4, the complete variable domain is EAGVAQSPRYKIIEKRQSVAFWCNPISGHATLYWYQQILGQGPKLLIQFQNNGVVDDSQLPKDRFSAERLKGVDSTLKIQPAKLEDSAVYLCASSLGLKIIQYFGAGTRLSVL.

The CDR3 protein is CASSSGMDRGVEAFF. The CDR3 DNA follows: TGTGCCAGCAGCTCCGGCATGGACAGGGGCGTTGAAGCTTTCTTT. This chain joins TRBV11-1 and TRBJ1-1; 9 bases are a match to TRBD1. The CDR3 loop spans 15 amino acids. Germline trimming cut 4 bases from V and 7 bases from J; bases unmatched to any gene: 10. CDR1 is SGHAT, CDR2 FQDESV, per germline (reference sequence).

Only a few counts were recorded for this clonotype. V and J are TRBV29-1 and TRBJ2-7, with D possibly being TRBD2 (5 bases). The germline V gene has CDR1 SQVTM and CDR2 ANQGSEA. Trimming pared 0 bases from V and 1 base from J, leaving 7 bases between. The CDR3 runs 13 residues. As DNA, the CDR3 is TGCAGCGTTGAAGATCGGGAATCCTACGAGCAGTACTTC. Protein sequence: CSVEDRESYEQYF.

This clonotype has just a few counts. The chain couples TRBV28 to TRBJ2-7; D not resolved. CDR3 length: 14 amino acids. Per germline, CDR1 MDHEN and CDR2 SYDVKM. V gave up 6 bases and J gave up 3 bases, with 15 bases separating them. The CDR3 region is CASSAGSVVYEQYF. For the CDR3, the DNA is TGTGCCAGCAGCGCTGGGTCAGTCGTCTACGAGCAGTACTTC. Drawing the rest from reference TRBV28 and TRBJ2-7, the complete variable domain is DVKVTQSSRYLVKRTGEKVFLECVQDMDHENMFWYRQDPGLGLRLIYFSYDVKMKEKGDIPEGYSVSREKKERFSLILESASTNQTSMYLCASSAGSVVYEQYFGPGTRLTVT.

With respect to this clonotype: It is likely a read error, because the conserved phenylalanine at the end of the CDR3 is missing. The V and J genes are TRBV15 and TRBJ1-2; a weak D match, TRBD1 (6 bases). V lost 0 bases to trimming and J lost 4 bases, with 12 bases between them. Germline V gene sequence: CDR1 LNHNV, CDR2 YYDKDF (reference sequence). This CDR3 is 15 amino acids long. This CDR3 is CATSRDFGGPYGYTV. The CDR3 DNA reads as TGTGCCACCAGCAGAGATTTTGGGGGGCCCTATGGCTACACCGTC.

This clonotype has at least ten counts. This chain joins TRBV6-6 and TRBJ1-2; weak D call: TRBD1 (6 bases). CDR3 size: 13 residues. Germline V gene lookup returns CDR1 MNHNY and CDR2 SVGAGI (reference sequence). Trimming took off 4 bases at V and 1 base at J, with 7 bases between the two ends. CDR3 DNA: TGTGCCAGCAGTTCAGGGGTTAACTATGGCTACACCTTC. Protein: CASSSGVNYGYTF.

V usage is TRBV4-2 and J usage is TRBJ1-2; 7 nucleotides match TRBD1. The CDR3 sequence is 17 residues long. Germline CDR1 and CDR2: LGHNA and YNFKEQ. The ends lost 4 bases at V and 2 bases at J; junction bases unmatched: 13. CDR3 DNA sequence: TGTGCCAGCAGCCTAAGCAGCCCGGGACAGAAAAACTATGGCTACACCTTC. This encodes CASSLSSPGQKNYGYTF.

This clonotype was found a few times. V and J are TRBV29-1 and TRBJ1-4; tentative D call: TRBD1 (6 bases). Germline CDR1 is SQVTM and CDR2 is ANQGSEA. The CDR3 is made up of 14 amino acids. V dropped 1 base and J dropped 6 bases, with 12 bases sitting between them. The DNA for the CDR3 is TGCAGCGTTGAAGGGGGGGCTGGGGATGAAAAACTGTTTTTT. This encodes CSVEGGAGDEKLFF.

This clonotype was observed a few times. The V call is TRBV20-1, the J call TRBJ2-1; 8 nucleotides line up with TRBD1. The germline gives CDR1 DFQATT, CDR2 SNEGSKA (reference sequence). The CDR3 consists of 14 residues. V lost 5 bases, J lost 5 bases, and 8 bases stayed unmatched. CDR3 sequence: CSASGQAKNNEQFF. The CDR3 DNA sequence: TGCAGTGCTTCGGGACAGGCTAAGAACAATGAGCAGTTCTTC.

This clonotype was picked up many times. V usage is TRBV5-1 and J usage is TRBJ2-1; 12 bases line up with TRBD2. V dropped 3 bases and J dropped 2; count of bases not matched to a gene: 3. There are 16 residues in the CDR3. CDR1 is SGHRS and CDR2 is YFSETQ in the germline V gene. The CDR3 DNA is TGCGCCAGCAGCTGGGGACTAGCGGGTACCTACAATGAGCAGTTCTTC. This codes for CASSWGLAGTYNEQFF.

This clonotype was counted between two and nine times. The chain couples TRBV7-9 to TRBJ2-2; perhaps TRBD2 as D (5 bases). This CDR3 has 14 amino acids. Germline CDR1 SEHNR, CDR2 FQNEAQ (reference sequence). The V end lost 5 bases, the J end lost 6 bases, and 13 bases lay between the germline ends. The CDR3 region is CASSREVRAGELFF. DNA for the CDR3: TGTGCCAGCAGCCGCGAGGTGCGGGCCGGGGAGCTGTTTTTT.

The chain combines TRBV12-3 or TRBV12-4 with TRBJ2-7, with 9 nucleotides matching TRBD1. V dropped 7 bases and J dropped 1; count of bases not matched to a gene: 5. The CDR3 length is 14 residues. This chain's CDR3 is CASKGGTGSYEQYF. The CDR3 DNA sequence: TGTGCCAGCAAGGGAGGGACAGGGTCCTACGAGCAGTACTTC.

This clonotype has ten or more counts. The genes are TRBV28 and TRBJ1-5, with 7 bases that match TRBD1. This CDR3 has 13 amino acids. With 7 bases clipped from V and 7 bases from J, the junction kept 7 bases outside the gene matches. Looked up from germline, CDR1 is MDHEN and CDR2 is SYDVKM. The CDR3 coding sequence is TGTGCCAGCACCAGGGGGGGGCCCCAGCCCCAGCATTTT. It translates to CASTRGGPQPQHF.

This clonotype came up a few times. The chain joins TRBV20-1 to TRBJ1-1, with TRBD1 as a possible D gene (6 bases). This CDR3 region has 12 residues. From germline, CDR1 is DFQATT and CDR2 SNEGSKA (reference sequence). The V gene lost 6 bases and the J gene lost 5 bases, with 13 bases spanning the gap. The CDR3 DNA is TGCAGTGCACGAAACAGGGAGACTGAAGCTTTCTTT. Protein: CSARNRETEAFF.

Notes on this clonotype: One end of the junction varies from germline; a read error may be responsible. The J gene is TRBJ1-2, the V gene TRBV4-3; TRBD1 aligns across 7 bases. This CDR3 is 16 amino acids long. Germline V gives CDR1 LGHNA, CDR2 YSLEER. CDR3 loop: CASSQAQGDQGYGCTF. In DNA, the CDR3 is TGCGCCAGCAGCCAAGCCCAGGGGGATCAGGGCTATGGCTGCACCTTC.

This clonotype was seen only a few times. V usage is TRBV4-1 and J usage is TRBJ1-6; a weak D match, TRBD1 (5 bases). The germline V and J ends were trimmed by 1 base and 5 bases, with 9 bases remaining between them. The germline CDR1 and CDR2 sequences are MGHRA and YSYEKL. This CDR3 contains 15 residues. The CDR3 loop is CASSQAETDNSPLHF. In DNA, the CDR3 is TGCGCCAGCAGCCAAGCTGAGACAGATAATTCACCCCTCCACTTT.

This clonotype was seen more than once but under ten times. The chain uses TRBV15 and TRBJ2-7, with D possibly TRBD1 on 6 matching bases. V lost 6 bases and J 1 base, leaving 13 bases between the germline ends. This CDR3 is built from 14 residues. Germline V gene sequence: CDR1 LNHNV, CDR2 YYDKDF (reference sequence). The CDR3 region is CATRRFGQSYEQYF. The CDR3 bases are TGTGCCACCAGAAGATTTGGACAGTCCTACGAGCAGTACTTC. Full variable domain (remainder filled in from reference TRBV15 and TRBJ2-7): DAMVIQNPRYQVTQFGKPVTLSCSQTLNHNVMYWYQQKSSQAPKLLFHYYDKDFNNEADTPDNFQSRRPNTSFCFLDIRSPGLGDTAMYLCATRRFGQSYEQYFGPGTRLTVT.

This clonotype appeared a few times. The CDR3 DNA follows: TGCGCCAGCAGCCTAGGGAGCTCTGTCGCGAGCACCGGGGAGCTGTTTTTT. Its translation: CASSLGSSVASTGELFF. The chain employs TRBV4-1 and TRBJ2-2; a possible D gene is TRBD2 (5 bases). The CDR3 covers 17 residues. Germline CDR1 and CDR2: MGHRA and YSYEKL. Trimming pared 4 bases from V and 4 bases from J, leaving 19 bases between.

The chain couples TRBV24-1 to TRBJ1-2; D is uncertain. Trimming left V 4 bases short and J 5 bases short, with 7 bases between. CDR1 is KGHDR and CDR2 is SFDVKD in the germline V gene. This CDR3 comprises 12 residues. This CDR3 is CATSDECYGYTF. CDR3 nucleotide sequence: TGTGCCACCAGTGACGAATGTTATGGCTACACCTTC.

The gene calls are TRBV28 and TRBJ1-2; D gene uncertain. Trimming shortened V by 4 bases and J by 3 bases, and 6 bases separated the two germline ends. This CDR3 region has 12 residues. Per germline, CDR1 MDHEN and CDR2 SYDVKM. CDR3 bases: TGTGCCAGCAGTTATCAGGACTATGGCTACACCTTC. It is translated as CASSYQDYGYTF.

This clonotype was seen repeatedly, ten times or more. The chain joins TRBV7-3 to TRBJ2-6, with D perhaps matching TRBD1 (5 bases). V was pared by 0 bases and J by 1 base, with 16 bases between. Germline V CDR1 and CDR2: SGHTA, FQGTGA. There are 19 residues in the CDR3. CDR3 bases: TGTGCCAGCAGCTTAACCGGCAGGGAAAGGGTATCTGGGGCCAACGTCCTGACTTTC. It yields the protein CASSLTGRERVSGANVLTF. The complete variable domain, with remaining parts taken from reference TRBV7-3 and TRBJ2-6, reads GAGVSQTPSNKVTEKGKYVELRCDPISGHTALYWYRQSLGQGPEFLIYFQGTGAADDSGLPNDRFFAVRPEGSVSTLKIQRTERGDSAVYLCASSLTGRERVSGANVLTFGAGSRLTVL.

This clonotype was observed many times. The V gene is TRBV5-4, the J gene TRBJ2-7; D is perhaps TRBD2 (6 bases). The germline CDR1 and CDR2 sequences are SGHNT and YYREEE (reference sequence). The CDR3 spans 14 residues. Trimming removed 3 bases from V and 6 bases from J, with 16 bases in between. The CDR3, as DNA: TGTGCCAGCAGCTATCAGACTAGTGGAAGCGAGCAGTACTTC. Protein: CASSYQTSGSEQYF.

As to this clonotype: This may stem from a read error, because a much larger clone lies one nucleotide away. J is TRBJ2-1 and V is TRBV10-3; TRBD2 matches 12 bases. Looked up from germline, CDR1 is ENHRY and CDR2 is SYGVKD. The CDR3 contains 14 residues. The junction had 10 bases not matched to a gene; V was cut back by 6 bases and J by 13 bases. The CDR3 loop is CAISLAGGQETQFF. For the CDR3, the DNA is TGTGCCATCAGCCTAGCGGGGGGGCAAGAGACCCAGTTCTTC.

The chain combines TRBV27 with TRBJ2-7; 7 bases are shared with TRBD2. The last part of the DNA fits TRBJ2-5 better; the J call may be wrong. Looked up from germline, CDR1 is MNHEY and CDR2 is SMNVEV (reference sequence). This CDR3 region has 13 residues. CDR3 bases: TGTGCCAGCAGTTTCGGACTAGAGGCGACCCAGTACTTC. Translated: CASSFGLEATQYF.